These T cell receptor beta chains were read from a single sample in a study of T cells in Graves' hyperthyroidism and ophthalmopathy. Each CDR3 protein gets one entry after TCRdb re-called the multiplex PCR reads with MiXCR. The table shows approximately 360,000 distinct CDR3 sequences, with 20% to 30% occurring only once. Sequenced input: blood. All receptors derive from a man aged 50 or older with Graves' hyperthyroidism. CDR3s include the opening cysteine and the closing phenylalanine or tryptophan. The order of the fields is J gene, V gene, clone size, D gene, CDR3 length, CDR3 DNA, CDR3 protein. D genes are given only for firm matches. Clone size is stated in some rows and not others, as once, few, many or a class when expanded.

J gene: TRBJ2-1
V gene: TRBV5-1
clone size: .
D gene: TRBD1
CDR3 length: 14
CDR3 DNA: TGCGCCAGCAGCCCCTGGACAGGGAAGAGTGAGCAGTTCTTC
CDR3 protein: CASSPWTGKSEQFF

J gene: TRBJ1-1
V gene: TRBV4-1
clone size: few
D gene: TRBD1
CDR3 length: 15
CDR3 DNA: TGCGCCAGCAGCCAATTGGGACAGAGGAACACTGAAGCTTTCTTT
CDR3 protein: CASSQLGQRNTEAFF

J gene: TRBJ1-1
V gene: TRBV4-2
clone size: few
D gene: .
CDR3 length: 14
CDR3 DNA: TGTGCCAGCAGCCAAGAGAAGGGTTGGACTGAAGCTTTCTTT
CDR3 protein: CASSQEKGWTEAFF

J gene: TRBJ1-2
V gene: TRBV14
clone size: few
D gene: .
CDR3 length: 15
CDR3 DNA: TGTGCCAGCAGCCAAGAGTTAGGCCCTATCTATGGCTACACCTTC
CDR3 protein: CASSQELGPIYGYTF

J gene: TRBJ1-5
V gene: TRBV6-1
clone size: few
D gene: .
CDR3 length: 14
CDR3 DNA: TGTGCCAGCAGTGAATCGTGGGGGGACCAGCCCCAGCATTTT
CDR3 protein: CASSESWGDQPQHF

J gene: TRBJ1-1
V gene: TRBV14
clone size: .
D gene: .
CDR3 length: 15
CDR3 DNA: TGTGCCAGCAGCCAAGATCCCCAGGGTAAGACTGAAGCTTTCTTT
CDR3 protein: CASSQDPQGKTEAFF

J gene: TRBJ1-2
V gene: TRBV5-6
clone size: .
D gene: TRBD1
CDR3 length: 14
CDR3 DNA: TGTGCCAGCAGCGAGGACAGGGGCCCGGGCGGCTACACCTTC
CDR3 protein: CASSEDRGPGGYTF

J gene: TRBJ2-1
V gene: TRBV25-1
clone size: few
D gene: .
CDR3 length: 15
CDR3 DNA: TGTGCCAGCAGTGAAACCCAGGCTCCCGGCGGTGAGCAGTTCTTC
CDR3 protein: CASSETQAPGGEQFF

J gene: TRBJ2-7
V gene: TRBV15
clone size: few
D gene: TRBD1
CDR3 length: 16
CDR3 DNA: TGTGCCACCAGCAGAGATTGGGCGACAGGGACCTACGAGCAGTACTTC
CDR3 protein: CATSRDWATGTYEQYF

J gene: TRBJ2-2
V gene: TRBV6-2/TRBV6-3
clone size: .
D gene: .
CDR3 length: 15
CDR3 DNA: TGTGCCAGCAGTTACTTTGACGAGACCACCGGGGAGCTGTTTTTT
CDR3 protein: CASSYFDETTGELFF

J gene: TRBJ2-1
V gene: TRBV7-3
clone size: many
D gene: .
CDR3 length: 16
CDR3 DNA: TGTGCCAGCAGCTTCGGACCCTTTAGGGGCTACAATGAGCAGTTCTTC
CDR3 protein: CASSFGPFRGYNEQFF

J gene: TRBJ2-7
V gene: TRBV28
clone size: many
D gene: .
CDR3 length: 14
CDR3 DNA: TGTGCCAGCAGTTTAAGAGGAGGGGGAGACGAGCAGTACTTC
CDR3 protein: CASSLRGGGDEQYF

J gene: TRBJ2-7
V gene: TRBV28
clone size: many
D gene: TRBD2
CDR3 length: 17
CDR3 DNA: TGTGCCAGCAGTCCCGGATTGGGTAGCGGGAGCCGTTACGAGCAGTACTTC
CDR3 protein: CASSPGLGSGSRYEQYF

J gene: TRBJ2-1
V gene: TRBV7-2
clone size: many
D gene: TRBD2
CDR3 length: 17
CDR3 DNA: TGTGCCAGCAGCTCGCGTGAGCGGGAGTTCTCCTACAATGAGCAGTTCTTC
CDR3 protein: CASSSREREFSYNEQFF

J gene: TRBJ2-1
V gene: TRBV5-1
clone size: few
D gene: .
CDR3 length: 14
CDR3 DNA: TGCGCCAGTACGTGGGAGGATGGCTACAATGAGCAGTTCTTC
CDR3 protein: CASTWEDGYNEQFF

J gene: TRBJ1-1
V gene: TRBV29-1
clone size: .
D gene: .
CDR3 length: 10
CDR3 DNA: TGCAGCGTTGAGCAAACTGAAGCTTTCTTT
CDR3 protein: CSVEQTEAFF

J gene: TRBJ1-2
V gene: TRBV11-3
clone size: .
D gene: TRBD1
CDR3 length: 13
CDR3 DNA: TGTGCCAGCAGCGAAGGACAGGGAGGAGGCTACACCTTC
CDR3 protein: CASSEGQGGGYTF

J gene: TRBJ2-7
V gene: TRBV10-2
clone size: few
D gene: .
CDR3 length: 13
CDR3 DNA: TGCGCCAGCACCGAATGGGGAACCTACGAGCAGTACTTC
CDR3 protein: CASTEWGTYEQYF

J gene: TRBJ1-4
V gene: TRBV20-1
clone size: .
D gene: .
CDR3 length: 15
CDR3 DNA: TGCAGTGCTAGAGTCGGTCGAACAACTAATGAAAAACTGTTTTTT
CDR3 protein: CSARVGRTTNEKLFF

J gene: TRBJ2-3
V gene: TRBV18
clone size: few
D gene: TRBD1
CDR3 length: 17
CDR3 DNA: TGTGCCAGCTCACCCTCCGGGGACAGGGCCTCCACAGATACGCAGTATTTT
CDR3 protein: CASSPSGDRASTDTQYF

J gene: TRBJ2-7
V gene: TRBV25-1
clone size: few
D gene: .
CDR3 length: 13
CDR3 DNA: TGTGCCAGCAGTGGTCAGGCTAAGGACGAGCAGTACTTC
CDR3 protein: CASSGQAKDEQYF

J gene: TRBJ2-5
V gene: TRBV20-1
clone size: few
D gene: .
CDR3 length: 14
CDR3 DNA: TGCAGTGCTAGGGGGCCCCAACTACGGGAGACCCAGTACTTC
CDR3 protein: CSARGPQLRETQYF

J gene: TRBJ1-2
V gene: TRBV28
clone size: many
D gene: TRBD1
CDR3 length: 13
CDR3 DNA: TGTGCCAGCCGGACAGGGACGTCCTATGGCTACACCTTC
CDR3 protein: CASRTGTSYGYTF

J gene: TRBJ2-5
V gene: TRBV6-1
clone size: .
D gene: .
CDR3 length: 12
CDR3 DNA: TGTGCCAGCACCAACGGATGGGAGACCCAGTACTTC
CDR3 protein: CASTNGWETQYF

J gene: TRBJ1-1
V gene: TRBV18
clone size: once
D gene: .
CDR3 length: 12
CDR3 DNA: TGTGCCAGCTCACCCCAGGCAGGAGAAGCTTTCTTT
CDR3 protein: CASSPQAGEAFF

J gene: TRBJ2-4
V gene: TRBV6-2/TRBV6-3
clone size: .
D gene: .
CDR3 length: 16
CDR3 DNA: TGTGCCAGCATGTCCGTTGGGGCGAAGGCCAAAAACATTCAGTACTTC
CDR3 protein: CASMSVGAKAKNIQYF

J gene: TRBJ1-3
V gene: TRBV18
clone size: few
D gene: .
CDR3 length: 15
CDR3 DNA: TGTGCCAGCTCACAGGAGGTACATCCTGGAAACACCATATATTTT
CDR3 protein: CASSQEVHPGNTIYF

J gene: TRBJ1-5
V gene: TRBV3-1
clone size: many
D gene: .
CDR3 length: 13
CDR3 DNA: TGTGCCAGCAGCCAAGGGGGGGTGCAGCCCCAGCATTTT
CDR3 protein: CASSQGGVQPQHF

J gene: TRBJ2-3
V gene: TRBV19
clone size: .
D gene: TRBD2
CDR3 length: 14
CDR3 DNA: TGTGCCAGTAGGGAGACTAGCGGCGGAGATACGCAGTATTTT
CDR3 protein: CASRETSGGDTQYF

J gene: TRBJ2-3
V gene: TRBV19
clone size: few
D gene: .
CDR3 length: 16
CDR3 DNA: TGTGCCAGTAGTATCTCAAGCGGTTCTCCCACAGATACGCAGTATTTT
CDR3 protein: CASSISSGSPTDTQYF

J gene: TRBJ2-4
V gene: TRBV20-1
clone size: .
D gene: .
CDR3 length: 15
CDR3 DNA: TGCAGTGCTAGAGATCTTTCGGGGGCCAAAAACATTCAGTACTTC
CDR3 protein: CSARDLSGAKNIQYF

J gene: TRBJ2-7
V gene: TRBV5-1
clone size: many
D gene: .
CDR3 length: 13
CDR3 DNA: TGTGCCAGCAGCTTAGAACAGTCCTACGAGCAGTACTTC
CDR3 protein: CASSLEQSYEQYF

J gene: TRBJ2-7
V gene: TRBV7-8
clone size: few
D gene: TRBD1
CDR3 length: 17
CDR3 DNA: TGTGCCAGCAGCTTAGTAGCCCGGGGACAGGGTGTGAACGAGCAGTACTTC
CDR3 protein: CASSLVARGQGVNEQYF

J gene: TRBJ2-7
V gene: TRBV20-1
clone size: .
D gene: TRBD1
CDR3 length: 13
CDR3 DNA: TGCAGTGCGGGAGACAGGGGAACCTACGAGCAGTACTTC
CDR3 protein: CSAGDRGTYEQYF

J gene: TRBJ1-5
V gene: TRBV28
clone size: few
D gene: .
CDR3 length: 14
CDR3 DNA: TGTGCCAGCAGTTTACTGGCGAACAATCAGCCCCAGCATTTT
CDR3 protein: CASSLLANNQPQHF

J gene: TRBJ2-6
V gene: TRBV3-1
clone size: .
D gene: TRBD1
CDR3 length: 20
CDR3 DNA: TGTGCCAGCAGCCAAGATCGCCGGACAGGGAATTTACCTGGGGCCAACGTCCTGACTTTC
CDR3 protein: CASSQDRRTGNLPGANVLTF